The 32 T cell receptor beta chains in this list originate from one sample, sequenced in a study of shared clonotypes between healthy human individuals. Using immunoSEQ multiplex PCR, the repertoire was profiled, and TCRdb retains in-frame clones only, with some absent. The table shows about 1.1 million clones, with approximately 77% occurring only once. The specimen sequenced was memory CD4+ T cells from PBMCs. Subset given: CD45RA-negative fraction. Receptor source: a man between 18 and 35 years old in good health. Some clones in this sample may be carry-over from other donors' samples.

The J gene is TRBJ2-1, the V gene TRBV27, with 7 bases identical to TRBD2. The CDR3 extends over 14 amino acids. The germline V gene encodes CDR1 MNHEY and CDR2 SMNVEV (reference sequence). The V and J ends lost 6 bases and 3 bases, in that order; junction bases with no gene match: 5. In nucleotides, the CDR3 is TGTGCCAGCAGCCCCCGGGGGGTCTACAATGAGCAGTTCTTC. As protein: CASSPRGVYNEQFF.

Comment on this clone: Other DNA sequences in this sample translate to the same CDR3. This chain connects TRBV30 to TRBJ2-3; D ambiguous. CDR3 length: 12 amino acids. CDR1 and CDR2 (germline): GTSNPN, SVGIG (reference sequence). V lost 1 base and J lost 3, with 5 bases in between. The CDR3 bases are TGTGCCTGGAGTGCGAGTACAGATACGCAGTATTTT. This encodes CAWSASTDTQYF.

The CDR3 DNA is TGTGCCAGCAGCTTGGTCCGAAACACCATATATTTT. Translated: CASSLVRNTIYF. The gene calls are TRBV2 and TRBJ1-3, with unresolved D. The V and J ends lost 6 bases and 5 bases respectively, with 8 bases between them. The CDR3 has 12 amino acids. Germline V gene sequence: CDR1 SNHLY, CDR2 FYNNEI.

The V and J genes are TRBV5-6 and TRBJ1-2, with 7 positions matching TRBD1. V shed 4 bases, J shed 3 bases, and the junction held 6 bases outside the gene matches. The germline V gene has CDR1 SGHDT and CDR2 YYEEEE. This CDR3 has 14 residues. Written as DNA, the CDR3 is TGTGCCAGCAGCCACGGGGACAGTTACTATGGCTACACCTTC. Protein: CASSHGDSYYGYTF.

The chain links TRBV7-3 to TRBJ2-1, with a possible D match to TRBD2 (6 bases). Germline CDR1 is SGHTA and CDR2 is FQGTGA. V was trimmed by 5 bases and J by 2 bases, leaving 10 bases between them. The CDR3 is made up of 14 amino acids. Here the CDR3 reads CASSVGGPYNEQFF. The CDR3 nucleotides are TGTGCCAGCAGCGTCGGGGGACCCTACAATGAGCAGTTCTTC.

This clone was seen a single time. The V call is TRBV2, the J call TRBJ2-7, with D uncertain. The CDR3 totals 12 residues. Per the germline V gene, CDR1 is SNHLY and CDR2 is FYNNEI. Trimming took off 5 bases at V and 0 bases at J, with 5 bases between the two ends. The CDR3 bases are TGTGCCAGCAGTTGGGACTCCTACGAGCAGTACTTC. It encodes CASSWDSYEQYF.

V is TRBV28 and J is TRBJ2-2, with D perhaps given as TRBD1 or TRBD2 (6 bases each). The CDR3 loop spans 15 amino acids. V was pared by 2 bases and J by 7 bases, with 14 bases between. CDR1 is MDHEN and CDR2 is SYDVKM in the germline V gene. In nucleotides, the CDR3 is TGTGCCAGCAGTTTAGTCCGGGGGCAAAACGGGGAGCTGTTTTTT. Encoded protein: CASSLVRGQNGELFF.

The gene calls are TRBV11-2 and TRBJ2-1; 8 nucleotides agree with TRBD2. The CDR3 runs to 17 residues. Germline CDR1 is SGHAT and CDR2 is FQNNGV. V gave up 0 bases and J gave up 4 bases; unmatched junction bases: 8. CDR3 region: CASSLEGFSGAYNEQFF. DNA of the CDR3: TGTGCCAGCAGCTTAGAGGGTTTTAGCGGGGCGTACAATGAGCAGTTCTTC.

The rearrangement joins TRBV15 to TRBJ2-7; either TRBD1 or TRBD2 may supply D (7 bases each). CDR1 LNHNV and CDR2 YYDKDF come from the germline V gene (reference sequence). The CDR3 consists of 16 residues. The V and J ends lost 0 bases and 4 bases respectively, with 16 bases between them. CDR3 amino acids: CATSRDFRGGMYEQYF. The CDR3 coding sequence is TGTGCCACCAGCAGAGACTTCAGGGGGGGTATGTACGAGCAGTACTTC.

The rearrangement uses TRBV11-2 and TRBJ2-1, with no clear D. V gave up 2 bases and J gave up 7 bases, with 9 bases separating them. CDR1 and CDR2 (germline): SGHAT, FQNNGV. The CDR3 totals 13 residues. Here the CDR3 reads CASSLSVENEQFF. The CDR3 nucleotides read TGTGCCAGCAGCTTAAGTGTAGAAAATGAGCAGTTCTTC.

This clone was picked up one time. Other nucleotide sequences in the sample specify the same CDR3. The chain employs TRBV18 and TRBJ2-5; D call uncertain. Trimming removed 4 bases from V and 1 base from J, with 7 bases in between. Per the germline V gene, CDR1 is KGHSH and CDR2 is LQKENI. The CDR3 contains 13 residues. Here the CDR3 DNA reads TGTGCCAGCTCACTGGGGTTCCAAGAGACCCAGTACTTC. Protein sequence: CASSLGFQETQYF.

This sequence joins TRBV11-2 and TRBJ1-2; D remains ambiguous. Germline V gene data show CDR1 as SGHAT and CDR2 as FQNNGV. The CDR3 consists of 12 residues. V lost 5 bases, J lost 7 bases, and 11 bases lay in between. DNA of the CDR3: TGTGCCAGCAGCCCCATGTGGGGTGGCTACACCTTC. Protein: CASSPMWGGYTF.

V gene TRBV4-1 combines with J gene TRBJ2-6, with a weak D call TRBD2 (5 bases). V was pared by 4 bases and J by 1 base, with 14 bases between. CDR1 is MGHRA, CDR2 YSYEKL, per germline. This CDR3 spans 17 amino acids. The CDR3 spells CASSPLSGGSGANVLTF. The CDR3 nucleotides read TGCGCCAGCAGCCCTCTGTCGGGCGGGTCTGGGGCCAACGTCCTGACTTTC.

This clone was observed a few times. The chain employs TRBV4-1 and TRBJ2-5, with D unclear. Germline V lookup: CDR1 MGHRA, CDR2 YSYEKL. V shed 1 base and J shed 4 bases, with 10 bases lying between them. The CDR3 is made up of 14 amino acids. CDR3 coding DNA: TGCGCCAGCAGCCAAGGGAGCCCCCCAGAGACCCAGTACTTC. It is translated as CASSQGSPPETQYF.

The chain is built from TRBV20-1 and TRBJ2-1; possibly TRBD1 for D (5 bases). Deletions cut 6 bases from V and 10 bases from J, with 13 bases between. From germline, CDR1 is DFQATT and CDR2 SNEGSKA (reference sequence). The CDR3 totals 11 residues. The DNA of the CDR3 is TGCAGTGCCAAAGTAGGGGCCGAGCAGTTCTTC. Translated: CSAKVGAEQFF.

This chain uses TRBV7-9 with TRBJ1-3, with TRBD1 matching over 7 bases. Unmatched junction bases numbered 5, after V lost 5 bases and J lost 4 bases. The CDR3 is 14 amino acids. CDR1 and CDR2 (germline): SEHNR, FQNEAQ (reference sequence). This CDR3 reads CASSRGQAGNTIYF. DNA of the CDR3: TGTGCCAGCAGCCGCGGACAGGCAGGAAACACCATATATTTT. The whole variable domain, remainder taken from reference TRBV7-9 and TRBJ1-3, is DTGVSQNPRHKITKRGQNVTFRCDPISEHNRLYWYRQTLGQGPEFLTYFQNEAQLEKSRLLSDRFSAERPKGSFSTLEIQRTEQGDSAMYLCASSRGQAGNTIYFGEGSWLTVV.

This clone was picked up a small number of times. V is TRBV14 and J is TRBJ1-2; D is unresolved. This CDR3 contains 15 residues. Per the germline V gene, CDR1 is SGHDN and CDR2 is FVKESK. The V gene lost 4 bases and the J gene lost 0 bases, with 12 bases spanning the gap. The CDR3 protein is CASSPITKANYGYTF. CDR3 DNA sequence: TGTGCCAGCAGCCCCATCACAAAGGCTAACTATGGCTACACCTTC.

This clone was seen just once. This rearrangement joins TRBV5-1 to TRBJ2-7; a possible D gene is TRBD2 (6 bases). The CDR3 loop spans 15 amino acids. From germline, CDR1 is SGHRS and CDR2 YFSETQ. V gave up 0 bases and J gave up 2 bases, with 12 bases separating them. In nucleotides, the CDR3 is TGCGCCAGCAGCTTGGGCGGGACGACTACCTACGAGCAGTACTTC. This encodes CASSLGGTTTYEQYF. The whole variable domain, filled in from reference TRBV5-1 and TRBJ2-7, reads KAGVTQTPRYLIKTRGQQVTLSCSPISGHRSVSWYQQTPGQGLQFLFEYFSETQRNKGNFPGRFSGRQFSNSRSEMNVSTLELGDSALYLCASSLGGTTTYEQYFGPGTRLTVT.

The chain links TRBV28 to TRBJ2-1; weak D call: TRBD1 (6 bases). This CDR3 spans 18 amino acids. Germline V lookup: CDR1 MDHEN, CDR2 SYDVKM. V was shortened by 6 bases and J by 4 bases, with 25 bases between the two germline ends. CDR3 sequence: CASRPSRGSGQPYNEQFF. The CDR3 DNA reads TGTGCCAGCAGGCCATCTAGGGGTAGTGGACAGCCTTACAATGAGCAGTTCTTC. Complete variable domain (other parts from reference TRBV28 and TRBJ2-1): DVKVTQSSRYLVKRTGEKVFLECVQDMDHENMFWYRQDPGLGLRLIYFSYDVKMKEKGDIPEGYSVSREKKERFSLILESASTNQTSMYLCASRPSRGSGQPYNEQFFGPGTRLTVL.

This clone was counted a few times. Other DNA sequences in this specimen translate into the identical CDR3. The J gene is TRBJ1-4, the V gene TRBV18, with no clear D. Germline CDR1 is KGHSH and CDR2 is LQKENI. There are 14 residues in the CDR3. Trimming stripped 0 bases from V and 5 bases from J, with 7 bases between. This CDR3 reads CASSPPPGNEKLFF. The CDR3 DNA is TGTGCCAGCTCACCACCGCCAGGAAATGAAAAACTGTTTTTT.

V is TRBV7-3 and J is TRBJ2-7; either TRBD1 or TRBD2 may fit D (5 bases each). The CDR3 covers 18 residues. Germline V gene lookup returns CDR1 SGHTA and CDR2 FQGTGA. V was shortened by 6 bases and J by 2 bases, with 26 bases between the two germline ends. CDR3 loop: CASRNGSWGNTLAYEQYF. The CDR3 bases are TGTGCCAGCAGGAATGGGAGTTGGGGGAATACGTTGGCCTACGAGCAGTACTTC.

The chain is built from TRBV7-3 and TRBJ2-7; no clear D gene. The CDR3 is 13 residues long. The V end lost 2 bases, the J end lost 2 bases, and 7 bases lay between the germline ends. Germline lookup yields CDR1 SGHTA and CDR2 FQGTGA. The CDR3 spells CASSLYSPYEQYF. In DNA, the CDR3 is TGTGCCAGCAGCTTATACAGTCCCTACGAGCAGTACTTC.

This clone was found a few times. CDR3 bases: TGTGCCAGCAGTCTCGACGGGCCTGCCTACGAGCAGTACTTC. Protein product: CASSLDGPAYEQYF. The chain uses TRBV27 and TRBJ2-7, with D hard to call. Germline CDR1 and CDR2: MNHEY and SMNVEV (reference sequence). CDR3 length: 14 amino acids. With 5 bases removed from V and 2 bases from J, the gap between germline ends came to 13 bases.

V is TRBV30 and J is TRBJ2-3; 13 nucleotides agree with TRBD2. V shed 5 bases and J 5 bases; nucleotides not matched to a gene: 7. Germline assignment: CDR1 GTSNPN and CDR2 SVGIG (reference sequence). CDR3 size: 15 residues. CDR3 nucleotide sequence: TGTGCCTGGGGACTAGCGGGAGAGGTCATAGATACGCAGTATTTT. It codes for CAWGLAGEVIDTQYF. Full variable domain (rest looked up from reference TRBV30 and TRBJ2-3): SQTIHQWPATLVQPVGSPLSLECTVEGTSNPNLYWYRQAAGRGLQLLFYSVGIGQISSEVPQNLSASRPQDRQFILSSKKLLLSDSGFYLCAWGLAGEVIDTQYFGPGTRLTVL.

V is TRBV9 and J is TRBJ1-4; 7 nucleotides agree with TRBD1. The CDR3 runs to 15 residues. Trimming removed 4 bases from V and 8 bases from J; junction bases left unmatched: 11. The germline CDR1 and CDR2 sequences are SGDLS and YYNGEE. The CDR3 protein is CASSPTLGGGEKLFF. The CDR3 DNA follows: TGTGCCAGCAGCCCGACCTTGGGAGGGGGCGAAAAACTGTTTTTT.

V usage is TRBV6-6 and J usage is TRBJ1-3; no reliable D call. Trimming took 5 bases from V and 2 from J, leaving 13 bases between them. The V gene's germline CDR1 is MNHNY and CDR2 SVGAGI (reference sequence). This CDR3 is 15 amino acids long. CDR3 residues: CASSNGGPPGNTIYF. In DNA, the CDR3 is TGTGCCAGCAGTAATGGAGGGCCCCCTGGAAACACCATATATTTT.

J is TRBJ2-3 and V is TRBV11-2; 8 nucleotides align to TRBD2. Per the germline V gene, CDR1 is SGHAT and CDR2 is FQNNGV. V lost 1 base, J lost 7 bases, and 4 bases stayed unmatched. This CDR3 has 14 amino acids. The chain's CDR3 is CASSLAGGPYTQYF. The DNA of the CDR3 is TGTGCCAGCAGCTTAGCGGGAGGGCCATATACGCAGTATTTT.

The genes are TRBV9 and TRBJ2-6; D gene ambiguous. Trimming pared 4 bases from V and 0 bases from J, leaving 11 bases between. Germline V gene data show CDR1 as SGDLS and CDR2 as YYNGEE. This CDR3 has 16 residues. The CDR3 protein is CASSQFGHSGANVLTF. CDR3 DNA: TGTGCCAGCAGCCAGTTTGGGCACTCTGGGGCCAACGTCCTGACTTTC.

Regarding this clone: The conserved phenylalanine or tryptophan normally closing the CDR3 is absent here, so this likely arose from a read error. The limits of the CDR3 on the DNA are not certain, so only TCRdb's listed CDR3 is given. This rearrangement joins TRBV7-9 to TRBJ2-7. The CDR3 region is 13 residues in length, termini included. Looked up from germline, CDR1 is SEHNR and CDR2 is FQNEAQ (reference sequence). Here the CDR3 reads CASSLRTSSLPVY.

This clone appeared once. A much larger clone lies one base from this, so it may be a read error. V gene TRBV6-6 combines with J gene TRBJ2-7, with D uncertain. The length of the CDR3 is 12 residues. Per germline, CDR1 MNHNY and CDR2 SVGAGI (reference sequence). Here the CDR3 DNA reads TGTGTCAGCAGTTACTCGAGGTACGAGCAGTACTTC. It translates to CVSSYSRYEQYF.

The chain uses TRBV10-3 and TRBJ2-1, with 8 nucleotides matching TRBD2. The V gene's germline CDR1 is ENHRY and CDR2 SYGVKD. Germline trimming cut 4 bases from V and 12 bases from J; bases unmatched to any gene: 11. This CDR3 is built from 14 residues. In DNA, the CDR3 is TGTGCCATCAGTGCGAGCGGGAGCCCCCCGCGGCAGTTCTTC. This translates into CAISASGSPPRQFF.

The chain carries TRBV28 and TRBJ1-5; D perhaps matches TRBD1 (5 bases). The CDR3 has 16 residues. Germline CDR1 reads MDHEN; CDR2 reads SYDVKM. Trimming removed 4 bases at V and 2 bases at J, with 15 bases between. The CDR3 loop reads CASSSGRGMGNQPQHF. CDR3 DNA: TGTGCCAGCAGTTCCGGACGGGGGATGGGCAATCAGCCCCAGCATTTT.